The following is a T cell receptor (beta chain) sequence with its context. The PCR employed 60 Vbeta primers together with 13 Jbeta primers. Repertoires were generated with immunoSEQ multiplex PCR, while TCRdb's copy carries only in-frame clones and drops some. Its listing shows roughly 57,000 clones. The sample originates from a study of cytomegalovirus exposure and HLA in healthy donors. Germline V gene sequence: CDR1 SGHRS, CDR2 YFSETQ. V dropped 0 bases and J dropped 1 base, with 10 bases sitting between them. This CDR3 is built from 15 residues. Among the donors, all were healthy bone marrow donors.

Sequencing was performed on PBMCs. This TCR was sampled from a woman aged 25 to 39 in good health and CMV-seropositive. This sequence joins TRBV5-1 and TRBJ1-2; D is unresolved. The CDR3 region is CASSLAEQINYGYTF. The CDR3 region has the DNA TGCGCCAGCAGCTTGGCCGAACAGATTAACTATGGCTACACCTTC.